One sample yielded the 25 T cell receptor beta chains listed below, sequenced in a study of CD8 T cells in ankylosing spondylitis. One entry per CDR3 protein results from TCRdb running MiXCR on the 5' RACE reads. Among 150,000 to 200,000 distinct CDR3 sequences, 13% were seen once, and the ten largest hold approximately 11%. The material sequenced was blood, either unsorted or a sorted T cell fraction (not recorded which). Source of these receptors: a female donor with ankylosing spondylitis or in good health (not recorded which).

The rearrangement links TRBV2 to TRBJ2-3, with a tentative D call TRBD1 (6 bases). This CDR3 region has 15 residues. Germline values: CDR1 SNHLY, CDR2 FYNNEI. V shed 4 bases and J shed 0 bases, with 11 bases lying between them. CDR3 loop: CASSVGQTSTDTQYF. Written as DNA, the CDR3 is TGTGCCAGCAGTGTTGGACAGACGAGCACAGATACGCAGTATTTT.

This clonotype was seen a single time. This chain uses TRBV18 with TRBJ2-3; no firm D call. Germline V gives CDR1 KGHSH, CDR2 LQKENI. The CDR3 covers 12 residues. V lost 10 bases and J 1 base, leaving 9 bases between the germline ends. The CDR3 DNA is TGTGCCACCGGCGTGGGCACAGATACGCAGTATTTT. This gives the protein CATGVGTDTQYF.

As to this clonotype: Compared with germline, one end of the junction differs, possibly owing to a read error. This CDR3 is CCARDLMSQGTNYGYTF. CDR3 coding DNA: TGCTGTGCTAGAGATCTTATGAGTCAGGGAACTAACTATGGCTACACCTTC. The chain recombines TRBV20-1 with TRBJ1-2, with D possibly matching TRBD1 (5 bases). The CDR3 extends over 17 amino acids. The germline gives CDR1 DFQATT, CDR2 SNEGSKA (reference sequence).

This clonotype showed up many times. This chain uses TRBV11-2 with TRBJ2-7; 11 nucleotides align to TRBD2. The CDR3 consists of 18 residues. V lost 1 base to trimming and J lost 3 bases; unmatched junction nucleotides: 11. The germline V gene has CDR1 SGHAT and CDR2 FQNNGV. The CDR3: CASSLGFSSGTSGYEQYF. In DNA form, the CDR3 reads TGTGCCAGCAGCTTAGGGTTTTCTTCCGGGACTAGCGGCTACGAGCAGTACTTC.

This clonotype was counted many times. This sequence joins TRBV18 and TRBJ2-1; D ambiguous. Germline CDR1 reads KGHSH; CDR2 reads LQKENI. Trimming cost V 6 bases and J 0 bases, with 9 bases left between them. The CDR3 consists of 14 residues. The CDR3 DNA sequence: TGTGCCAGCTCCCCGGTAAGCTCCTACAATGAGCAGTTCTTC. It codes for CASSPVSSYNEQFF.

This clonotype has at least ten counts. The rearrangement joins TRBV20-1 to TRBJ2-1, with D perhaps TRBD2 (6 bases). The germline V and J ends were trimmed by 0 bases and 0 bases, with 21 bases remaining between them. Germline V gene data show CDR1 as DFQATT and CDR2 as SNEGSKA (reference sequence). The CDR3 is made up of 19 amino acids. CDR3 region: CSARDLSRLGVSSYNEQFF. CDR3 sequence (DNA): TGCAGTGCTAGAGATCTATCCCGACTAGGGGTGAGCTCCTACAATGAGCAGTTCTTC.

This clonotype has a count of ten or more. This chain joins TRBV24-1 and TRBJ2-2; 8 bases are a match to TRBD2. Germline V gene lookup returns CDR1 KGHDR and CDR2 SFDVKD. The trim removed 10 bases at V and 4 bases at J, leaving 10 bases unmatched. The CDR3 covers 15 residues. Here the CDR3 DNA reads TGTGCCACAAGCTTAGCGGGGTCCCTCACCGGGGAGCTGTTTTTT. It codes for CATSLAGSLTGELFF.

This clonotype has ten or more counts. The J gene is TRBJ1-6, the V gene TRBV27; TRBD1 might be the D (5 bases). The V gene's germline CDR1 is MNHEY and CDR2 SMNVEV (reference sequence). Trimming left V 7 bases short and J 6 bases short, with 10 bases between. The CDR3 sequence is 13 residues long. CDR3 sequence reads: CASKGTGNSPLHF. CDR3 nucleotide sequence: TGTGCCAGCAAGGGGACCGGTAATTCACCCCTCCACTTT.

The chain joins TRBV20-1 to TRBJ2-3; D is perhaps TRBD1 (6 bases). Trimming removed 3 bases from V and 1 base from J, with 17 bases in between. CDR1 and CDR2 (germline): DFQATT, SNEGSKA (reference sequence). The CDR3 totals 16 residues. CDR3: CSARGTQGHGTDTQYF. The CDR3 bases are TGCAGTGCTAGGGGGACACAGGGCCATGGCACAGATACGCAGTATTTT.

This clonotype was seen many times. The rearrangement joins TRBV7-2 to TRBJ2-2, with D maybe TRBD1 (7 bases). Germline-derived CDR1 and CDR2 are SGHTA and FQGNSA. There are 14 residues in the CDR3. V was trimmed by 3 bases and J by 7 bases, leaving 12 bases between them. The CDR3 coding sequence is TGTGCCAGCAGCTTTCAGGGGGGTGTCGGGGAGCTGTTTTTT. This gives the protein CASSFQGGVGELFF.

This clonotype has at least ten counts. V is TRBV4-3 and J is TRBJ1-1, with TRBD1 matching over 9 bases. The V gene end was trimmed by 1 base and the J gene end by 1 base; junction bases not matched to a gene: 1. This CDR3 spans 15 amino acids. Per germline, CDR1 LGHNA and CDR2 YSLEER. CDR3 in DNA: TGCGCCAGCAGCCAAGCGGGACAGGGGAACACTGAAGCTTTCTTT. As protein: CASSQAGQGNTEAFF.

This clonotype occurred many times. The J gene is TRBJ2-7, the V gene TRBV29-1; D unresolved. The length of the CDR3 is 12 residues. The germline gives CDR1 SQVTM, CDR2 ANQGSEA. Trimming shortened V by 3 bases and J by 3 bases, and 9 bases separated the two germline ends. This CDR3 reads CSVDGSNYEQYF. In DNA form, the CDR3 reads TGCAGCGTTGACGGCAGCAACTACGAGCAGTACTTC.

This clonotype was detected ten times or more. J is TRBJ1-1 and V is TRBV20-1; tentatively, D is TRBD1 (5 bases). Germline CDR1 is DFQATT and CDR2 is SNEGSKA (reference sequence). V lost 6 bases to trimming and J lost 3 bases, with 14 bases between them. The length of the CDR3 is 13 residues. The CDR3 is CSAVGRGYTEAFF. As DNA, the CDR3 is TGCAGTGCCGTGGGACGGGGGTACACTGAAGCTTTCTTT.

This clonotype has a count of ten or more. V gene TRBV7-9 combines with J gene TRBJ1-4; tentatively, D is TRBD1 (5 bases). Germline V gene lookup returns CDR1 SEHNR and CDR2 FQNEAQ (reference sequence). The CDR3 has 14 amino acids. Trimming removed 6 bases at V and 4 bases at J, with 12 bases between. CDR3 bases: TGTGCCAGCAGTCCAGACAGCATTAATGAAAAACTGTTTTTT. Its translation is CASSPDSINEKLFF.

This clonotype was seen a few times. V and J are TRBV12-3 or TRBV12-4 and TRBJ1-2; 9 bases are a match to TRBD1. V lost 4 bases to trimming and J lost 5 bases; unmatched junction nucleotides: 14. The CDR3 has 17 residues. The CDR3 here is CASSSHLTGGYRYGYTF. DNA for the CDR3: TGTGCCAGCAGTTCACATCTAACAGGGGGCTATCGGTATGGCTACACCTTC.

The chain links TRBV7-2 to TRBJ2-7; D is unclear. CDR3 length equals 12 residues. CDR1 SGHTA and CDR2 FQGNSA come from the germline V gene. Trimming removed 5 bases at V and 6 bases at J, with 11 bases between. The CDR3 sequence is CASSPFVGEQYF. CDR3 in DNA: TGTGCCAGCAGCCCCTTTGTCGGCGAGCAGTACTTC.

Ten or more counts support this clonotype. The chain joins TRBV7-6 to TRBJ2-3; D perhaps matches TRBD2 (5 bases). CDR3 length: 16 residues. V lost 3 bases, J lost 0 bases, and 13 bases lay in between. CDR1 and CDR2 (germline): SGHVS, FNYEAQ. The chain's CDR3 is CASSLASRVSTDTQYF. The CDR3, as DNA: TGTGCCAGCAGCTTGGCCTCGCGGGTGAGCACAGATACGCAGTATTTT.

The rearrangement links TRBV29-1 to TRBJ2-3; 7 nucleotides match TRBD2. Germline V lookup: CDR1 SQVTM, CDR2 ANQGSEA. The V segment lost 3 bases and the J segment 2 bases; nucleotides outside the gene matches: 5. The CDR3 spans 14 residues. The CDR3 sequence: CSVDTAGLTDTQYF. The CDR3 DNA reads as TGCAGCGTTGATACAGCGGGGCTCACAGATACGCAGTATTTT.

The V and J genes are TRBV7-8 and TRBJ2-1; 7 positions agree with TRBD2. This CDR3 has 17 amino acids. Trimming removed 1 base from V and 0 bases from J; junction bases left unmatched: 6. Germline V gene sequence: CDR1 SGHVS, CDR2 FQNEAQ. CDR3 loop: CASSLGRTSSSYNEQFF. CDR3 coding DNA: TGTGCCAGCAGCTTAGGCCGGACTAGTTCCTCCTACAATGAGCAGTTCTTC.

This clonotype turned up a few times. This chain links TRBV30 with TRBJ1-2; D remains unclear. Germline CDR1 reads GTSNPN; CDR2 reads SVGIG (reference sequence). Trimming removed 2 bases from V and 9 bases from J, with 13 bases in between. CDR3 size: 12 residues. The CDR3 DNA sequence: TGTGCCTGGAGTTCGGAAGAAGGAAGCTACACCTTC. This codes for CAWSSEEGSYTF.

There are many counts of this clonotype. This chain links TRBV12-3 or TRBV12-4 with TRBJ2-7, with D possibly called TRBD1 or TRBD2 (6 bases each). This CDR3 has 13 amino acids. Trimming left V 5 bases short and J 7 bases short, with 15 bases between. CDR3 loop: CASSRLGGGEQYF. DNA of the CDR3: TGTGCCAGCAGTCGCCTCGGGGGCGGGGAGCAGTACTTC.

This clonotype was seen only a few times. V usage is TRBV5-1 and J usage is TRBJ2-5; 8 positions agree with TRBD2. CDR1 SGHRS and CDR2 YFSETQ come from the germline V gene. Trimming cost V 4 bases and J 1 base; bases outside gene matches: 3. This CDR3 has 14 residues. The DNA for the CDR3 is TGCGCCAGCAGCACAAGCGGGAGCCAAGAGACCCAGTACTTC. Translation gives CASSTSGSQETQYF.

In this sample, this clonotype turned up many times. The CDR3 coding sequence is TGCAGTGCTGGACGGATGGCCTTTGCTGAAAAACTGTTTTTT. Translation: CSAGRMAFAEKLFF. The V gene is TRBV20-1, the J gene TRBJ1-4; D remains unclear. V was clipped by 5 bases and J by 7 bases, with 17 bases between them. The CDR3 runs 14 residues. Germline V gene data show CDR1 as DFQATT and CDR2 as SNEGSKA (reference sequence).

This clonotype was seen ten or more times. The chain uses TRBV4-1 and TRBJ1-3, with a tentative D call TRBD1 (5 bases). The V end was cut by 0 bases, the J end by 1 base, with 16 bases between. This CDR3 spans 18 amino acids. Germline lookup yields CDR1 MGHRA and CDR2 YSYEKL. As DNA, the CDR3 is TGCGCCAGCAGCCAAGATGTGGGATACGGGGCATCTGGAAACACCATATATTTT. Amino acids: CASSQDVGYGASGNTIYF.

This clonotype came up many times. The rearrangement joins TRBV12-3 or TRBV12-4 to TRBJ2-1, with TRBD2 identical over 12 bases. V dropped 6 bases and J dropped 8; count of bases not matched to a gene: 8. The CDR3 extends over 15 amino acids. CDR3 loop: CASSALAGGTHEQFF. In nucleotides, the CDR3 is TGTGCCAGCAGCGCACTAGCGGGAGGCACCCATGAGCAGTTCTTC.